What follows are 18 T cell receptor beta chains derived from one specimen sequenced in a study of technical replicates of blood from a handful of donors. Method: immunoSEQ multiplex PCR; TCRdb's copy keeps in-frame clones and lacks some. The sample lists 15,000 to 17,000 clones, over 75% occurring once. The material sequenced was PBMCs. These receptors were taken from a human donor in good health.

The V gene is TRBV7-7, the J gene TRBJ2-2; D unclear. V lost 3 bases to trimming and J lost 4 bases, with 6 bases between them. The CDR3 length is 13 residues. Looked up from germline, CDR1 is SSHAT and CDR2 is FNYEAQ (reference sequence). CDR3 sequence reads: CASSFPGTGELFF. The CDR3 DNA reads TGTGCCAGCAGCTTTCCGGGCACCGGGGAGCTGTTTTTT. The entire variable domain, with the rest obtained from reference TRBV7-7 and TRBJ2-2, is as follows: GAGVSQSPRYKVTKRGQDVTLRCDPISSHATLYWYQQALGQGPEFLTYFNYEAQPDKSGLPSDRFSAERPEGSISTLTIQRTEQRDSAMYRCASSFPGTGELFFGEGSRLTVL.

The rearrangement uses TRBV10-2 and TRBJ1-1; possible D gene TRBD1, 5 bases. The CDR3 loop spans 15 amino acids. Trimming cost V 3 bases and J 0 bases, with 11 bases left between them. The germline V gene encodes CDR1 WSHSY and CDR2 SAAADI. The CDR3 is CASSDWRGLNTEAFF. The CDR3 DNA reads as TGCGCCAGCAGTGATTGGAGGGGCTTGAACACTGAAGCTTTCTTT.

This clone was seen a single time. Written as DNA, the CDR3 is TGTGCCAGCAGCCTTAACAGGCAAGGGACTGAAGCTTTCTTT. This sequence encodes CASSLNRQGTEAFF. The V call is TRBV7-9, the J call TRBJ1-1; a possible D gene is TRBD1 (5 bases). V was shortened by 5 bases and J by 5 bases, with 15 bases between the two germline ends. Germline assignment: CDR1 SEHNR and CDR2 FQNEAQ (reference sequence). The CDR3 loop spans 14 amino acids. Full variable domain (remainder filled in from reference TRBV7-9 and TRBJ1-1): DTGVSQNPRHKITKRGQNVTFRCDPISEHNRLYWYRQTLGQGPEFLTYFQNEAQLEKSRLLSDRFSAERPKGSFSTLEIQRTEQGDSAMYLCASSLNRQGTEAFFGQGTRLTVV.

The V gene is TRBV7-2, the J gene TRBJ2-1, with TRBD2 as a possible D gene (6 bases). Germline lookup yields CDR1 SGHTA and CDR2 FQGNSA. The CDR3 runs 16 residues. Trimming shortened V by 5 bases and J by 0 bases, and 14 bases separated the two germline ends. This CDR3 reads CASSATGLSSYNEQFF. In nucleotides, the CDR3 is TGTGCCAGCAGCGCTACGGGACTTAGCTCCTACAATGAGCAGTTCTTC.

The chain couples TRBV7-8 to TRBJ2-1; TRBD2 aligns across 10 bases. This CDR3 spans 18 amino acids. V gave up 2 bases and J gave up 8 bases; unmatched junction bases: 15. Per germline, CDR1 SGHVS and CDR2 FQNEAQ. CDR3 nucleotides: TGTGCCAGCAGCTTAACCTCGCCTCTAGCGGGAGTGGTCGATGAGCAGTTCTTC. Protein: CASSLTSPLAGVVDEQFF. Together with reference TRBV7-8 and TRBJ2-1, the CDR3 gives the full variable domain: GAGVSQSPRYKVAKRGQDVALRCDPISGHVSLFWYQQALGQGPEFLTYFQNEAQLDKSGLPSDRFFAERPEGSVSTLKIQRTQQEDSAVYLCASSLTSPLAGVVDEQFFGPGTRLTVL.

CDR3 amino acids: CASSLELAGSYEQYF. The DNA for the CDR3 is TGTGCCAGCAGCTTAGAACTAGCGGGAAGCTACGAGCAGTACTTC. This sequence joins TRBV7-2 and TRBJ2-7, with TRBD2 matching over 10 bases. This CDR3 is built from 15 residues. Germline trimming cut 1 base from V and 3 bases from J; bases unmatched to any gene: 3. CDR1 is SGHTA, CDR2 FQGNSA, per germline.

The chain joins TRBV6-4 to TRBJ1-5; TRBD1 matches at 7 bases. J gave up 5 bases and V 0 bases, and 7 bases lay outside the gene matches. From germline, CDR1 is MRHNA and CDR2 SNTAGT. This CDR3 is 16 amino acids long. In DNA, the CDR3 is TGTGCCAGCAGTGACTCGACAGGGAGGCCCCATCAGCCCCAGCATTTT. This translates into CASSDSTGRPHQPQHF.

This clone was observed once. The chain recombines TRBV7-2 with TRBJ2-1; tentatively, D is TRBD2 (5 bases). The CDR3 has 15 residues. Trimming stripped 5 bases from V and 3 bases from J, with 14 bases between. From germline, CDR1 is SGHTA and CDR2 FQGNSA. The CDR3, as DNA: TGTGCCAGCAGCCGCGACTATTCCGGCTACAATGAGCAGTTCTTC. Its protein product is CASSRDYSGYNEQFF.

This clone was seen more than once but under ten times. The V call is TRBV19, the J call TRBJ1-2; D remains ambiguous. The germline gives CDR1 LNHDA, CDR2 SQIVND (reference sequence). CDR3 size: 13 residues. The V gene lost 7 bases and the J gene lost 6 bases, with 15 bases spanning the gap. In DNA form, the CDR3 reads TGTGCCAGTACCTCATCCGGGATTAATGGCTACACCTTC. Protein: CASTSSGINGYTF.

V gene TRBV15 combines with J gene TRBJ2-7; 8 bases are a match to TRBD2. Germline values: CDR1 LNHNV, CDR2 YYDKDF (reference sequence). This CDR3 has 16 residues. Trimming took 4 bases from V and 4 from J; bases not matched to a gene: 12. The CDR3 bases are TGTGCCACCAGCACTTTCCGGAGTAGCGGGAAGTACGAGCAGTACTTC. The encoded protein is CATSTFRSSGKYEQYF.

This rearrangement joins TRBV19 to TRBJ2-1; perhaps TRBD1 as D (5 bases). Germline V gene sequence: CDR1 LNHDA, CDR2 SQIVND (reference sequence). The CDR3 is 15 amino acids. V lost 4 bases and J 1 base, leaving 11 bases between the germline ends. CDR3 sequence: CASSTDSTSYNEQFF. CDR3 nucleotides: TGTGCCAGTAGTACCGACAGTACATCCTACAATGAGCAGTTCTTC.

The gene calls are TRBV27 and TRBJ2-3, with TRBD1 matching 9 bases. The CDR3 loop spans 16 amino acids. Germline trimming cut 3 bases from V and 2 bases from J; bases unmatched to any gene: 6. CDR1 MNHEY and CDR2 SMNVEV come from the germline V gene (reference sequence). The CDR3, as DNA: TGTGCCAGCAGTTTCGGACAGGGGCCCTCCACAGATACGCAGTATTTT. Protein product: CASSFGQGPSTDTQYF.

The chain is built from TRBV30 and TRBJ1-4; TRBD1 might be the D (6 bases). Germline V gene data show CDR1 as GTSNPN and CDR2 as SVGIG (reference sequence). The CDR3 spans 14 residues. V dropped 0 bases and J dropped 4 bases, with 9 bases sitting between them. In DNA, the CDR3 is TGTGCCTGGAGTGTAGGGGGTCTTAATGAAAAACTGTTTTTT. Translation: CAWSVGGLNEKLFF.

The chain is built from TRBV28 and TRBJ1-5; TRBD1 agrees at 7 bases. J was trimmed by 4 bases and V by 6 bases; bases with no gene match: 9. Germline values: CDR1 MDHEN, CDR2 SYDVKM. The CDR3 covers 15 residues. CDR3 protein: CASRALDRLNQPQHF. DNA of the CDR3: TGTGCCAGCAGGGCCCTGGACAGGCTAAATCAGCCCCAGCATTTT.

This chain uses TRBV28 with TRBJ2-7; no firm D call. CDR3 length: 12 residues. Looked up from germline, CDR1 is MDHEN and CDR2 is SYDVKM. Trimming removed 5 bases from V and 0 bases from J, with 5 bases in between. The DNA of the CDR3 is TGTGCCAGCAGTCCCTACTCCTACGAGCAGTACTTC. Its protein product is CASSPYSYEQYF.

In its sample, this clone was seen once. The J gene is TRBJ2-1, the V gene TRBV30; TRBD2 agrees at 7 bases. V dropped 4 bases and J dropped 9; count of bases not matched to a gene: 15. The CDR3 runs 15 residues. CDR1 and CDR2 (germline): GTSNPN, SVGIG (reference sequence). The CDR3 DNA reads as TGTGCCTGGAATAGTGGGAGGGGTTTGGGTGGTGAGCAGTTCTTC. This codes for CAWNSGRGLGGEQFF.

This chain uses TRBV19 with TRBJ2-1; 13 bases align to TRBD2. Trimming cost V 7 bases and J 5 bases; bases outside gene matches: 5. Per germline, CDR1 LNHDA and CDR2 SQIVND (reference sequence). CDR3 length: 15 amino acids. The CDR3 sequence: CASTLLAGGDNEQFF. The CDR3 DNA reads as TGTGCCAGTACCCTACTAGCGGGAGGGGACAATGAGCAGTTCTTC.

This clone was observed a few times. V gene TRBV9 combines with J gene TRBJ1-1; D gene uncertain. Germline values: CDR1 SGDLS, CDR2 YYNGEE. CDR3 length: 13 residues. With 4 bases removed from V and 0 bases from J, the gap between germline ends came to 7 bases. CDR3 nucleotides: TGTGCCAGCAGCCCCCTAATGAACACTGAAGCTTTCTTT. Amino acid sequence: CASSPLMNTEAFF.